The entry below gives a single T cell receptor beta chain sequence along with its context. At one boundary the junction diverges from the germline segment, which might be a read error. This CDR3 is also generated by other DNA sequences in the sample. Per the original data handling: Scientists estimated how many nucleated cells there were by amplifying reference gene primers. Here immunoSEQ multiplex PCR was the method, and the copy in TCRdb shows in-frame clones only, minus some. V, J and clone size were drawn from that table, and D and trimming were deduced from the DNA. The sample has some 250,000 clones, 84% seen once. This CDR3 contains 16 residues. Germline CDR1 is LGHNA and CDR2 is YNFKEQ. This entry comes from a study of blood T cell repertoires in COVID-19.

This sequence originates from a man aged 60-69 years with acute or convalescent COVID-19. The chain uses TRBV4-2 and TRBJ2-7, with D tentatively TRBD2 (5 bases). Sample: peripheral blood. As DNA, the CDR3 is TGTGCTAGCAGCCAAGATCCGGGATCCCCTGCCTACGAGCAGTACTTC. It yields the protein CASSQDPGSPAYEQYF.